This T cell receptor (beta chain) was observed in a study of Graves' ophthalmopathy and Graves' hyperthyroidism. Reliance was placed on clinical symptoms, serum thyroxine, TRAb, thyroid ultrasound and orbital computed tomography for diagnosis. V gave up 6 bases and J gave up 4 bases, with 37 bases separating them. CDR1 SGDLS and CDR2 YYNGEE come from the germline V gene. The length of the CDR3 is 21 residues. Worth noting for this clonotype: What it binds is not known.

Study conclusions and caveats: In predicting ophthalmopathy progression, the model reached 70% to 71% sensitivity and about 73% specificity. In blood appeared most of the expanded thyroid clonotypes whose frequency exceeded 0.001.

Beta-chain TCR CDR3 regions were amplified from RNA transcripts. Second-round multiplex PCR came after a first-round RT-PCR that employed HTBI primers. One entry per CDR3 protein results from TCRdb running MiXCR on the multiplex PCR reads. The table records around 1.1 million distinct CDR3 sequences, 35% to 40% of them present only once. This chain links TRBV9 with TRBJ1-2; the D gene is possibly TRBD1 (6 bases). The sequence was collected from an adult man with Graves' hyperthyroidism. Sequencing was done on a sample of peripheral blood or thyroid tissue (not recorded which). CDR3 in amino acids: CASTRRFLGDGVRGGGYGYTF. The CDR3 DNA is TGTGCCAGCACCCGACGCTTTCTCGGGGATGGGGTGAGAGGGGGAGGCTATGGCTACACCTTC.